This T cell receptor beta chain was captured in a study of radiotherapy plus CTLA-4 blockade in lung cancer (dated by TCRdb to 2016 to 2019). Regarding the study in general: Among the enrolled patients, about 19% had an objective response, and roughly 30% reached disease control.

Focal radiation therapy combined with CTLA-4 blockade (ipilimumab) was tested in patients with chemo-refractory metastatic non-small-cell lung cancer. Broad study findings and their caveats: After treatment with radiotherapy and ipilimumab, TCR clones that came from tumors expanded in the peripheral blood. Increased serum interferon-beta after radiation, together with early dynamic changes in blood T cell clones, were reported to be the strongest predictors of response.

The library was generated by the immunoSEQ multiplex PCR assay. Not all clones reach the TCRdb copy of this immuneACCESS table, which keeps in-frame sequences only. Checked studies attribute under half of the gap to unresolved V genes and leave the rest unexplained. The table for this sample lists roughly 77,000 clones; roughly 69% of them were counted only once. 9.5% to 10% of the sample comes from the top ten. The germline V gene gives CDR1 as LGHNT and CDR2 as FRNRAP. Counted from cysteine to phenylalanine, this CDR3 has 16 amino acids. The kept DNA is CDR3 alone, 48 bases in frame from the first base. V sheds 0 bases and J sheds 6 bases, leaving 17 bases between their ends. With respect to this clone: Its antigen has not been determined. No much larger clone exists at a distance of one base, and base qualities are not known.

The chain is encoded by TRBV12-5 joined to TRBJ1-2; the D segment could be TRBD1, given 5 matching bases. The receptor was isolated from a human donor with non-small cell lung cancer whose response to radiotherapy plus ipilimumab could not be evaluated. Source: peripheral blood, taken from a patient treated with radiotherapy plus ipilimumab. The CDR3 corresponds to CASGLVLNGGRNGYTF. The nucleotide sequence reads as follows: TGTGCTAGTGGTTTGGTACTCAACGGGGGACGTAATGGCTACACCTTC.